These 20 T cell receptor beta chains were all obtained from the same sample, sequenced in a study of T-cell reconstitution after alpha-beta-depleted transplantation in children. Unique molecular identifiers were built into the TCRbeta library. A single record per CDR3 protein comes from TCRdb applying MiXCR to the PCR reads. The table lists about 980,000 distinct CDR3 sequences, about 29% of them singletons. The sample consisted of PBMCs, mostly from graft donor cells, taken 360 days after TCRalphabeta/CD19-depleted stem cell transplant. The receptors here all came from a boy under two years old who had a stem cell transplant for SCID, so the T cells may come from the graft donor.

CDR3 loop: CSARGVGSYEQYF. CDR3 DNA: TGCAGTGCTAGAGGAGTAGGGAGCTACGAGCAGTACTTC. The gene calls are TRBV20-1 and TRBJ2-7, with D maybe TRBD2 (5 bases). The germline V and J ends were trimmed by 1 base and 3 bases, with 10 bases remaining between them. The length of the CDR3 is 13 residues. CDR1 and CDR2 (germline): DFQATT, SNEGSKA (reference sequence).

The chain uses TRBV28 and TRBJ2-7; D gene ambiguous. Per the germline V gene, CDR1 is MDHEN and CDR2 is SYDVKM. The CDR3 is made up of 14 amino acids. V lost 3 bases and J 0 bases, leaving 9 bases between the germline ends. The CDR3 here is CASSFGQISYEQYF. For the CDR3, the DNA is TGTGCCAGCAGTTTTGGGCAGATCTCCTACGAGCAGTACTTC. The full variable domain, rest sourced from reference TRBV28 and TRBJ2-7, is DVKVTQSSRYLVKRTGEKVFLECVQDMDHENMFWYRQDPGLGLRLIYFSYDVKMKEKGDIPEGYSVSREKKERFSLILESASTNQTSMYLCASSFGQISYEQYFGPGTRLTVT.

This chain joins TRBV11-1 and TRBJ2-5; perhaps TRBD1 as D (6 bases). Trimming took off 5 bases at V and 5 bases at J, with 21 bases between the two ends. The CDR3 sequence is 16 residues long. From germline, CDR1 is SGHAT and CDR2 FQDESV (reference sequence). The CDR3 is CASSPRSRDTRETQYF. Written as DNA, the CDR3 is TGTGCCAGCAGCCCTAGATCCCGGGACACCCGGGAGACCCAGTACTTC.

The CDR3 DNA follows: TGCAGCGTGGGACAGGGGGACACTCAGCCCCAGCATTTT. Amino acids: CSVGQGDTQPQHF. V gene TRBV29-1 combines with J gene TRBJ1-5; 11 nucleotides agree with TRBD1. V dropped 6 bases and J dropped 6; count of bases not matched to a gene: 4. In germline, CDR1 is SQVTM, CDR2 ANQGSEA. The CDR3 is 13 amino acids. The full variable domain, in which reference TRBV29-1 and TRBJ1-5 provide the parts outside the CDR3, is SAVISQKPSRDICQRGTSLTIQCQVDSQVTMMFWYRQQPGQSLTLIATANQGSEATYESGFVIDKFPISRPNLTFSTLTVSNMSPEDSSIYLCSVGQGDTQPQHFGDGTRLSIL.

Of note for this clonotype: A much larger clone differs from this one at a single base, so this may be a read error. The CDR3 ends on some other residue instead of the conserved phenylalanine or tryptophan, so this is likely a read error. CDR3 DNA sequence: TGTGCCAGCAGTACCGGACGAGTGAACACCGGGGAGCTGTTTTAT. Its protein product is CASSTGRVNTGELFY. V gene TRBV27 combines with J gene TRBJ2-2; D unclear. The CDR3 length is 15 residues. V was shortened by 5 bases and J by 1 base, with 11 bases between the two germline ends. Germline CDR1 reads MNHEY; CDR2 reads SMNVEV (reference sequence).

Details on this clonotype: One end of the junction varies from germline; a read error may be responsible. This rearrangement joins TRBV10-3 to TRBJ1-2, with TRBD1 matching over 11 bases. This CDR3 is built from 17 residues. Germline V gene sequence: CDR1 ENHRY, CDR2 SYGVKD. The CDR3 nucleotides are TGTGCCATCACTGAGCGGACAGGGGGCCCACTCGGCTATGGCTACACCTTC. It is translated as CAITERTGGPLGYGYTF.

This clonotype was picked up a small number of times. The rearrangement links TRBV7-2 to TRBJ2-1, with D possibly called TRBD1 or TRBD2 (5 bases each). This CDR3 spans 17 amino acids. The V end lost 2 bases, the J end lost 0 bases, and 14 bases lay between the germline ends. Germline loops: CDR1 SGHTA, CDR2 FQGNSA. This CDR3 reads CASSLWGGSSSYNEQFF. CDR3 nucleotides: TGTGCCAGCAGCTTATGGGGCGGGTCTAGCTCCTACAATGAGCAGTTCTTC.

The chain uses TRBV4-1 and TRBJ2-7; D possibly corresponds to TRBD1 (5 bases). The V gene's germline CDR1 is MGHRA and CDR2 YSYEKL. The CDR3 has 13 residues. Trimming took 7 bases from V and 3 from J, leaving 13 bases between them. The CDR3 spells CASTDSDSYEQYF. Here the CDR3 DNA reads TGCGCCAGCACCGATTCAGACAGCTACGAGCAGTACTTC.

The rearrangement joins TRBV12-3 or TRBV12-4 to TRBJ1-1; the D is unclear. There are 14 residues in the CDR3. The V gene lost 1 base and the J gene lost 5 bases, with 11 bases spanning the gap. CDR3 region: CASSLGAGSTEAFF. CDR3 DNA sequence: TGTGCCAGCAGTTTAGGGGCGGGGAGTACTGAAGCTTTCTTT.

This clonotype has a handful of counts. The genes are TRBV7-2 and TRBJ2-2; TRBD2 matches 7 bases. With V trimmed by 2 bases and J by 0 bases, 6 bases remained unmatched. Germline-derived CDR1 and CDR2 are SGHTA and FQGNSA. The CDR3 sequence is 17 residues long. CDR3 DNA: TGTGCCAGCAGCTTATCCGCGGGGGAGGCGAACACCGGGGAGCTGTTTTTT. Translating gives CASSLSAGEANTGELFF.

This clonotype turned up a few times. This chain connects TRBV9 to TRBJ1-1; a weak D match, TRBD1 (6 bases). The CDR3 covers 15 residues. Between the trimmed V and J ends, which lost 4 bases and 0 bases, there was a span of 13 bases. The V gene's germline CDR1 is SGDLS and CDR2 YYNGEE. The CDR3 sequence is CASSRQVDMNTEAFF. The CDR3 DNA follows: TGTGCCAGCAGCCGACAGGTCGACATGAACACTGAAGCTTTCTTT.

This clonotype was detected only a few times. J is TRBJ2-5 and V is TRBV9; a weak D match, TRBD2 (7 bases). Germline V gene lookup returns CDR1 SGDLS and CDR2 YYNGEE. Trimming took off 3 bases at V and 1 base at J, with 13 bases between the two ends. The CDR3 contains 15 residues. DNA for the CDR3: TGTGCCAGCAGCGCCGTCGCGGGGGCCCAAGAGACCCAGTACTTC. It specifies CASSAVAGAQETQYF.

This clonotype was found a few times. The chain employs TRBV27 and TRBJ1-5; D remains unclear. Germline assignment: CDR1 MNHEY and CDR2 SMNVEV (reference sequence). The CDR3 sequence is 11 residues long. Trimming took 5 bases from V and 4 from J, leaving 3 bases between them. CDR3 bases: TGTGCCAGCAGTAGGAATCAGCCCCAGCATTTT. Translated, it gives CASSRNQPQHF.

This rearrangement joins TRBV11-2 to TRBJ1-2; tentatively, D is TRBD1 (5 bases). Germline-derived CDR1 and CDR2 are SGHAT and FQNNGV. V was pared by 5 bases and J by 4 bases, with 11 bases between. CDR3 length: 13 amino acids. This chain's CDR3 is CASSPPRAYGYTF. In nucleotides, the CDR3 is TGTGCCAGCAGCCCACCCAGGGCCTATGGCTACACCTTC.

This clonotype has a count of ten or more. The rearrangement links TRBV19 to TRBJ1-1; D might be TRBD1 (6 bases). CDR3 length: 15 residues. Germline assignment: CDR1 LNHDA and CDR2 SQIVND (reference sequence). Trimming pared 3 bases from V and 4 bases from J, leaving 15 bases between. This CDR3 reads CASSILTGRGTEAFF. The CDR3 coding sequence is TGTGCCAGTAGTATCCTCACAGGGAGGGGCACTGAAGCTTTCTTT.

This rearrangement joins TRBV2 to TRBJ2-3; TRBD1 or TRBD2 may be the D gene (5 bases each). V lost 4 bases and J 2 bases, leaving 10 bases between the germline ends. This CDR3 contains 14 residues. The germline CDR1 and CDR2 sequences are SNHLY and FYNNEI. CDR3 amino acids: CASSVWGTTDTQYF. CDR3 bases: TGTGCCAGCAGTGTTTGGGGGACCACAGATACGCAGTATTTT.

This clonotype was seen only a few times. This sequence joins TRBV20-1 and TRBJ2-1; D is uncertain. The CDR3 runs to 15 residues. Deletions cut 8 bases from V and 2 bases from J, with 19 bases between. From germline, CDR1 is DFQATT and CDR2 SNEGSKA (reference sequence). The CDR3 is CSFSSTSLPYNEQFF. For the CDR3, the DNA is TGCAGTTTCTCTTCAACGTCCCTCCCCTACAATGAGCAGTTCTTC.

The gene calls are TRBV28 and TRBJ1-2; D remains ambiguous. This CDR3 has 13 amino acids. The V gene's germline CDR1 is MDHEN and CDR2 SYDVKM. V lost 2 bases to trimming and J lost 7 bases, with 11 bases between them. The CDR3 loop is CASSLREDGGYTF. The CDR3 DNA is TGTGCCAGCAGTTTAAGAGAAGACGGTGGCTACACCTTC.

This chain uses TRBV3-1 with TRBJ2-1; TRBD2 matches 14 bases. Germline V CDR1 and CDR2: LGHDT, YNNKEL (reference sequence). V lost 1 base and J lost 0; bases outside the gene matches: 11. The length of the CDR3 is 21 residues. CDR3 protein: CASSQGGTSGGVLRSYNEQFF. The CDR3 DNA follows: TGTGCCAGCAGCCAAGGGGGGACTAGCGGGGGTGTACTCCGCTCCTACAATGAGCAGTTCTTC.

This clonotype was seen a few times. Here the CDR3 DNA reads TGTGCCAGCAGTTCCCCGGGACAACGGAACACTGAAGCTTTCTTT. It encodes CASSSPGQRNTEAFF. The chain joins TRBV6-2 or TRBV6-3 to TRBJ1-1; D perhaps matches TRBD1 (6 bases). Trimming took 4 bases from V and 1 from J, leaving 13 bases between them. Germline CDR1 is MNHEY and CDR2 is SVGEGT. CDR3 size: 15 residues.